These T cell receptor beta chains were read from a single sample in a study of patients and donors after allogeneic stem cell transplantation. TCRdb re-called the RT-PCR reads with MiXCR, one entry per CDR3 protein. The repertoire includes tens of thousands of distinct CDR3 sequences, around 48% of them detected once, and more than 55% sits in the top ten. The sample was blood, either unsorted or a sorted T cell fraction (not recorded which). The receptor set was obtained from a human donor who was either an allogeneic HSCT recipient or a stem cell or donor lymphocyte infusion donor (not recorded which). It is not recorded whose cells these are; they may come from a transplant donor. CDR3s include the opening cysteine and the closing phenylalanine or tryptophan. D genes are given only for firm matches. Some rows mark clone size as missing; the rest say once, few, many or name a class of expanded clone.

v_gene	abundance	j_gene	d_gene	CDR3aa	CDR3nt
TRBV29-1	NA	TRBJ2-7	TRBD2	CSVEDPTSGDYEQYF	TGCAGCGTTGAAGATCCCACTAGCGGCGACTACGAGCAGTACTTC
TRBV7-6	NA	TRBJ2-3	NA	CASSSGGGVTTDTQYF	TGTGCCAGCAGCTCCGGCGGCGGGGTGACCACAGATACGCAGTATTTT
TRBV27	NA	TRBJ1-2	NA	CASSRSKKNYGYTF	TGTGCCAGCAGTCGTTCAAAAAAGAACTATGGCTACACCTTC
TRBV27	once	TRBJ2-7	NA	CASRQMGGWSYEQYF	TGTGCCAGCAGACAAATGGGGGGCTGGTCCTACGAGCAGTACTTC
TRBV12-3/TRBV12-4	NA	TRBJ2-3	TRBD1	CASTHGDRLWGDTQYF	TGTGCCAGCACCCACGGGGACAGGTTGTGGGGAGATACGCAGTATTTT
TRBV5-6	NA	TRBJ1-1	NA	CASSLVGTPNTEAFF	TGTGCCAGCAGCTTGGTAGGGACCCCCAACACTGAAGCTTTCTTT
TRBV12-3/TRBV12-4	NA	TRBJ1-2	TRBD1	CASSLGQGAFGYTF	TGTGCCAGCAGCCTAGGACAGGGGGCTTTTGGCTACACCTTC
TRBV5-1	NA	TRBJ2-3	TRBD1	CATRQGFPDTQYF	TGCGCCACACGACAGGGTTTTCCAGATACGCAGTATTTT
TRBV7-6	few	TRBJ1-3	NA	CASSLGGRVGNTIYF	TGTGCCAGCAGCTTAGGAGGCAGGGTTGGAAACACCATATATTTT
TRBV28	NA	TRBJ1-1	TRBD1	CASRRPHGTGVPEAFF	TGTGCCAGCAGGAGACCCCATGGGACAGGGGTTCCTGAAGCTTTCTTT